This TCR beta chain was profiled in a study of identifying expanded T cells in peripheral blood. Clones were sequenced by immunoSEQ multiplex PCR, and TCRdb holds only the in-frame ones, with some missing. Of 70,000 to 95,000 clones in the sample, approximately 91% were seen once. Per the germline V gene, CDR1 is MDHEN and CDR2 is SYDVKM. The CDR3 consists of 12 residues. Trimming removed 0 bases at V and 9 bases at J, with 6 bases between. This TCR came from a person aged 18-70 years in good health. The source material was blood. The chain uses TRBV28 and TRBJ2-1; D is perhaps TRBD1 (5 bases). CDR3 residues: CASSLWQGEQFF. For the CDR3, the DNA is TGTGCCAGCAGTTTATGGCAGGGTGAGCAGTTCTTC.